Listed below are T cell receptor beta chains from one sample, sequenced in a study of vaccination effects on CD4 cells after COVID-19. Their recognized antigens are unknown. Method: immunoSEQ multiplex PCR; TCRdb's copy keeps in-frame clones and lacks some. The profile shows about 40,000 clones, roughly 76% of them singletons. Specimen: CD4+ T cells from PBMCs cultured with SARS-CoV-2 spike peptides, collected before COVID-19 vaccination. The source is a human donor who received a COVID-19 vaccine. The CDR3 runs from the conserved cysteine through the conserved F or W.

J gene,V gene,CDR3 protein
TRBJ1-6,TRBV19,CASSMTEVSPLHF
TRBJ2-7,TRBV13,CASSPRGRRDEQYF
TRBJ1-2,TRBV27,CASSPNRAGGYTF
TRBJ2-1,TRBV20-1,CSASIQGGQFF
TRBJ1-2,TRBV7-2,CASSLVADPYGYTF
TRBJ2-7,TRBV7-2,CASSHARSRQGAYEQYF
TRBJ2-5,TRBV28,CASIGNGETQYF
TRBJ2-7,TRBV19,CASSLRGGDHLGEQYF
TRBJ1-1,TRBV12-3/TRBV12-4,CASRDGSYTEAFF
TRBJ2-3,TRBV7-9,CAGRQDTDTQYF
TRBJ1-2,TRBV12-3/TRBV12-4,CASKQTGLEGYTF
TRBJ2-1,TRBV28,CASIVAGLGGPRNEQFF
TRBJ2-1,TRBV27,CASSSPGRNEQFF
TRBJ2-5,TRBV10-3,CAISVGETQYF
TRBJ2-7,TRBV11-2,CASSPDRRGSYEQYF
TRBJ1-3,TRBV5-1,CASSLAGGRSGNTIYF
TRBJ1-5,TRBV30,CAWSVRDRSNQPQHF
TRBJ1-1,TRBV28,CALQGSDTEAFF
TRBJ1-3,TRBV5-6,CASSLDGLGGNTIYF
TRBJ2-3,TRBV29-1,CSVEQGSDTQYF
TRBJ2-2,TRBV6-5,CASSYSQGAPGELFF
TRBJ2-1,TRBV11-3,CASSSGRLAGGVVEYNEQFF
TRBJ1-6,TRBV5-1,CASGMTGENSPLHF
TRBJ1-6,TRBV11-2,CASSLETGGWNSPLHF
TRBJ2-7,TRBV5-4,CASSPRHGHEQYF
TRBJ1-2,TRBV30,CAWSPGNYGYTF
TRBJ2-5,TRBV9,CASSEGIQETQYF
TRBJ2-3,TRBV3-1/TRBV3-2,CASSPQPSTDTQYF
TRBJ2-3,TRBV9,CASSVEPTDTQYF
TRBJ2-1,TRBV7-2,CASSSTGGPYNEQFF
TRBJ1-5,TRBV19,CASSDQSYSNQPQHF
TRBJ1-5,TRBV19,CASSPLGVGTQPQHF
TRBJ2-1,TRBV15,CATSRNRDNEQFF
TRBJ1-3,TRBV19,CASSMAGSNTIYF
TRBJ2-1,TRBV5-1,CASSFDGVGNNEQFF
TRBJ2-6,TRBV5-1,CASSFGPSSDVLTF
TRBJ1-1,TRBV30,CATGQGAFF
TRBJ2-2,TRBV24-1,CATRVGTGELFF
TRBJ2-1,TRBV5-4,CASSTGTVYNEQFF
TRBJ1-5,TRBV28,CASSLLQSNQPQHF
TRBJ1-2,TRBV2,CASSEGARGYTF